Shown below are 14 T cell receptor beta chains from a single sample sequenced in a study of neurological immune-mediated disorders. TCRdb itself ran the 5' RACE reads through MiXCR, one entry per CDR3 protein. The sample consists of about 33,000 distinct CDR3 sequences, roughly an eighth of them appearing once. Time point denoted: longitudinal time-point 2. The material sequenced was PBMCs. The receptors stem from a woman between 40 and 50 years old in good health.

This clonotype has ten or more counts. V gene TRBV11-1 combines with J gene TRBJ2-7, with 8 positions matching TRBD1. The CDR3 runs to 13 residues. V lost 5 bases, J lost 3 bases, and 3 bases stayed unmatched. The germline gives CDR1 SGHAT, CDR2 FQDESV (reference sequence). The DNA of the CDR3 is TGTGCCAGCAGCCGGACAGGGATCTACGAGCAGTACTTC. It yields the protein CASSRTGIYEQYF.

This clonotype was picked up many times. CDR3 coding DNA: TGTGCCAGCAGTACCCCGACAGGGGGTGTTGGGGCTGGAAACACCATATATTTT. This codes for CASSTPTGGVGAGNTIYF. The rearrangement joins TRBV6-5 to TRBJ1-3; 9 bases are shared with TRBD1. Germline values: CDR1 MNHEY, CDR2 SVGAGI. J lost 2 bases, V lost 5 bases, and 13 bases had no gene match. The CDR3 totals 18 residues.

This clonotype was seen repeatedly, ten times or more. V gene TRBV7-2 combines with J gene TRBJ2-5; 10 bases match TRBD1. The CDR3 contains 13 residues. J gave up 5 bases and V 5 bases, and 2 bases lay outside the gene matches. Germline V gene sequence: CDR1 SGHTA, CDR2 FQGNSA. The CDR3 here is CASSTGQGETQYF. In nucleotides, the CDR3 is TGTGCCAGCAGCACGGGACAGGGGGAGACCCAGTACTTC.

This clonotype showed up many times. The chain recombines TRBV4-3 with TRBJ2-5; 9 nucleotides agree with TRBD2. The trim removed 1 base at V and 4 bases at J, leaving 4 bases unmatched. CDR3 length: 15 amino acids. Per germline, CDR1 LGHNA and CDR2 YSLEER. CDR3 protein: CASSQGGGAGETQYF. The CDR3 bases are TGCGCCAGCAGCCAAGGCGGGGGGGCGGGAGAGACCCAGTACTTC.

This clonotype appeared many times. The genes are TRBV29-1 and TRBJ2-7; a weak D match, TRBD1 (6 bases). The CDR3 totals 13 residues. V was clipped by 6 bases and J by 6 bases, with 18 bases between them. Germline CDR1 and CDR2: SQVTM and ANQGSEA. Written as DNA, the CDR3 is TGCAGCGTCGATACAGGGCCCCTCTCCGAGCAGTACTTC. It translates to CSVDTGPLSEQYF.

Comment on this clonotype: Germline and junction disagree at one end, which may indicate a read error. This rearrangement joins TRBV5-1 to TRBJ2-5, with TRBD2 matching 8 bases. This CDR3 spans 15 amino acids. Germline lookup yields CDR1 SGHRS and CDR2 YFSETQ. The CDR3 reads CASSISGVATETRYF. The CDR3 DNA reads TGCGCCAGCAGCATTAGCGGGGTGGCCACAGAGACCCGGTACTTC. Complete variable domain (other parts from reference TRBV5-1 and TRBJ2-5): KAGVTQTPRYLIKTRGQQVTLSCSPISGHRSVSWYQQTPGQGLQFLFEYFSETQRNKGNFPGRFSGRQFSNSRSEMNVSTLELGDSALYLCASSISGVATETRYFGPGTRLLVL.

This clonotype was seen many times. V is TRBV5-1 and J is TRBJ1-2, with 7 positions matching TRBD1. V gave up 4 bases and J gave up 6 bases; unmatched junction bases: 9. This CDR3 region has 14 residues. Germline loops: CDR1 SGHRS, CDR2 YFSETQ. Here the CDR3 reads CASSGDSFGHGYTF. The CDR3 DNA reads TGCGCCAGCAGCGGGGACAGTTTCGGCCATGGCTACACCTTC.

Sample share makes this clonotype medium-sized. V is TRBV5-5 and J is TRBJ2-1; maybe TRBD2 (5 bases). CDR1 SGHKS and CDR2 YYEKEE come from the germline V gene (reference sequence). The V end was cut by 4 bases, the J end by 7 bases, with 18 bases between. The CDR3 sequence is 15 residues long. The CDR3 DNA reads TGTGCCAGCAGCCTGGAGGAACCTTCAGGTAATGAGCAGTTCTTC. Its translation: CASSLEEPSGNEQFF.

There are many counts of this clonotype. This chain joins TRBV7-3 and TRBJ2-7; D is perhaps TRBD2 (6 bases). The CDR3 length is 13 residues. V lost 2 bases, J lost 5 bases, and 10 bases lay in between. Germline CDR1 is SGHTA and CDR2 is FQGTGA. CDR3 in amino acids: CASSLAGWNEQYF. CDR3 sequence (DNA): TGTGCCAGCAGCTTAGCGGGGTGGAACGAGCAGTACTTC.

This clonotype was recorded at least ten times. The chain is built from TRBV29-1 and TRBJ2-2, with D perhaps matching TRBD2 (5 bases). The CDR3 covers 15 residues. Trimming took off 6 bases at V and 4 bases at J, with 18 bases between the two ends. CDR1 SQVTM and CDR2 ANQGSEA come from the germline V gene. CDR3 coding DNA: TGCAGCGTCACCGGGCCCGGCGGGTCCACCGGGGAGCTGTTTTTT. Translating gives CSVTGPGGSTGELFF.

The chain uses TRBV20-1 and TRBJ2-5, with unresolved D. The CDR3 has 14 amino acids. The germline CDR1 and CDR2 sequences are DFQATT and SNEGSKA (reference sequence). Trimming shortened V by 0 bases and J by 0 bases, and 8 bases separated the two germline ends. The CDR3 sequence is CSAREDPYQETQYF. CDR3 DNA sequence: TGCAGTGCTAGAGAGGATCCGTACCAAGAGACCCAGTACTTC.

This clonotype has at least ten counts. The chain's CDR3 is CASSFGQKETQYF. The CDR3 bases are TGTGCCAGCAGCTTTGGACAGAAAGAGACCCAGTACTTC. The rearrangement uses TRBV7-8 and TRBJ2-5, with D maybe TRBD1 (6 bases). V lost 3 bases, J lost 3 bases, and 8 bases lay in between. The CDR3 consists of 13 residues. The germline V gene has CDR1 SGHVS and CDR2 FQNEAQ.

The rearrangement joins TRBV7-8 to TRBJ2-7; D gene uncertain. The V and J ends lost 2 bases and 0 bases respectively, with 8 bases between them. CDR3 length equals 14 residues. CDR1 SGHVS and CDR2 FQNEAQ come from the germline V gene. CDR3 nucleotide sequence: TGTGCCAGCAGCTTACCGGGCAGCTCCTACGAGCAGTACTTC. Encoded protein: CASSLPGSSYEQYF.

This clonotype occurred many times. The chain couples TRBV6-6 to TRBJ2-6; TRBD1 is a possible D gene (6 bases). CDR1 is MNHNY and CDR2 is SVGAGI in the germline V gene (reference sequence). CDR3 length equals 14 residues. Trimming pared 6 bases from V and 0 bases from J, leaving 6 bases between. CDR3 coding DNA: TGTGCCAGCAGAGGGGGCTCTGGGGCCAACGTCCTGACTTTC. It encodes CASRGGSGANVLTF.